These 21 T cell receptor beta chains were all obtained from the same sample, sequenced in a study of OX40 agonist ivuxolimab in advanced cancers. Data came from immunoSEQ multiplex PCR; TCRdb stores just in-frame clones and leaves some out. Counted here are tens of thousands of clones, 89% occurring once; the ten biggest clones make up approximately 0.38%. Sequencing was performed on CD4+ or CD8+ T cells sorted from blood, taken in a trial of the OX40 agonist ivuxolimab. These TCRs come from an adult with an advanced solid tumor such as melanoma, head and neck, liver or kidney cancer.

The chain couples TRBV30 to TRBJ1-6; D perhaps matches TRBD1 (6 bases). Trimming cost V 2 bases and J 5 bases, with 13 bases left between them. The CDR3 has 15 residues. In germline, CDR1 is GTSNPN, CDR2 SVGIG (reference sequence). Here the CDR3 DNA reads TGTGCCTGGAGTACTGGGACACTAAATAATTCACCCCTCCACTTT. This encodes CAWSTGTLNNSPLHF.

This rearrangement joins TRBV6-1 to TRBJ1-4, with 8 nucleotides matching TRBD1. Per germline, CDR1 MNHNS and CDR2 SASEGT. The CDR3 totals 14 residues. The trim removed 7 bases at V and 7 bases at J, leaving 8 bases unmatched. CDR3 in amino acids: CASIKDRASEKLFF. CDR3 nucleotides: TGTGCCAGCATCAAGGACAGGGCTAGTGAAAAACTGTTTTTT.

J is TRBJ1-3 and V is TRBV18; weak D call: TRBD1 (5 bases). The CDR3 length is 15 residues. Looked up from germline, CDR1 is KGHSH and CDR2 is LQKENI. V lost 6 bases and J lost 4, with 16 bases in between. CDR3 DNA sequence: TGTGCCAGCTCCCAAACAGGAGATGCGGGAAACACCATATATTTT. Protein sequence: CASSQTGDAGNTIYF.

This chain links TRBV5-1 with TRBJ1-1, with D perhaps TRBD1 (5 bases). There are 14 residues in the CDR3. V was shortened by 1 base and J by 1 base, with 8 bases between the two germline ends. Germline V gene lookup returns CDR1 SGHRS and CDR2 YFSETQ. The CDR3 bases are TGCGCCAGCAGCTTGACACAGGAGAACACTGAAGCTTTCTTT. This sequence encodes CASSLTQENTEAFF.

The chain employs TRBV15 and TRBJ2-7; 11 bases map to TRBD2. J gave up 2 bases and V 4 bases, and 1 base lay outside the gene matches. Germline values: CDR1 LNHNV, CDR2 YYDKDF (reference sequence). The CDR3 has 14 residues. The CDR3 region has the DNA TGTGCCACCAGCACGACTAGCGGGACCTACGAGCAGTACTTC. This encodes CATSTTSGTYEQYF.

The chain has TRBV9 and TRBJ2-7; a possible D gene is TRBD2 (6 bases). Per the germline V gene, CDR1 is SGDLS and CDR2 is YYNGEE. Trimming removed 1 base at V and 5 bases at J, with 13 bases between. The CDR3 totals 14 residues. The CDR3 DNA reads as TGTGCCAGCAGCGTATCTGCGGGGAACCACGAGCAGTACTTC. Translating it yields CASSVSAGNHEQYF.

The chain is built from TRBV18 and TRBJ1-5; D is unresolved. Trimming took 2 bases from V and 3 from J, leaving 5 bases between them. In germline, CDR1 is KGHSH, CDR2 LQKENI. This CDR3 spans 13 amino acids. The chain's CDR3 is CASSPANNQPQHF. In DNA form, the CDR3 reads TGTGCCAGCTCACCAGCCAACAATCAGCCCCAGCATTTT.

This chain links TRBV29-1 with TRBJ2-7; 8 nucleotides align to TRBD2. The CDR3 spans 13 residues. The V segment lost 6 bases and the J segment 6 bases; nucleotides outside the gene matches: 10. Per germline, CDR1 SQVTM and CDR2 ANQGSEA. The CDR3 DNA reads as TGCAGCGTCGAAACGCTAGCGGGCGTCGAGCAGTACTTC. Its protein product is CSVETLAGVEQYF.

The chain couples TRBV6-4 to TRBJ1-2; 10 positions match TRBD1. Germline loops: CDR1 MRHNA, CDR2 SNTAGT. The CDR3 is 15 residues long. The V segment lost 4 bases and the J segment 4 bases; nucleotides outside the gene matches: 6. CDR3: CASSAAGTGVYGYTF. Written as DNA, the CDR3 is TGTGCCAGCAGTGCCGCCGGGACAGGGGTCTATGGCTACACCTTC.

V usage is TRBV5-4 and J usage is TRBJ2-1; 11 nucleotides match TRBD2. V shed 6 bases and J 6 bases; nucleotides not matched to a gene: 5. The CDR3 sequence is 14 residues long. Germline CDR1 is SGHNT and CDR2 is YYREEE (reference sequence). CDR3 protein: CASIDGTSGNEQFF. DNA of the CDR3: TGTGCCAGCATCGACGGGACTAGCGGCAATGAGCAGTTCTTC.

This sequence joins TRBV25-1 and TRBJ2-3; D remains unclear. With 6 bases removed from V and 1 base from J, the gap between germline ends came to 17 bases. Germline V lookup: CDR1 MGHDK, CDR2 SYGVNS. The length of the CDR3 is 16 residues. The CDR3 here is CASSARFRLGTDTQYF. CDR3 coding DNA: TGTGCCAGCAGCGCACGTTTCCGTTTGGGCACAGATACGCAGTATTTT.

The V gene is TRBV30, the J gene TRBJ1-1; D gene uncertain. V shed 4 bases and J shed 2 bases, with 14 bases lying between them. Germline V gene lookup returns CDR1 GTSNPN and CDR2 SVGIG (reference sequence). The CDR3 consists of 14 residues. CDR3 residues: CAWISGSSNTEAFF. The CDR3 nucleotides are TGTGCCTGGATATCGGGCAGCTCAAACACTGAAGCTTTCTTT.

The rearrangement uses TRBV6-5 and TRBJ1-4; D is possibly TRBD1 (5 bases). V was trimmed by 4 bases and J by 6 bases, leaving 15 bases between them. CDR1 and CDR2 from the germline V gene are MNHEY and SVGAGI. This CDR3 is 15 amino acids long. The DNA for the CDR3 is TGTGCCAGCAGTTCTCAGGGATTCCCTGATGAAAAACTGTTTTTT. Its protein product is CASSSQGFPDEKLFF.

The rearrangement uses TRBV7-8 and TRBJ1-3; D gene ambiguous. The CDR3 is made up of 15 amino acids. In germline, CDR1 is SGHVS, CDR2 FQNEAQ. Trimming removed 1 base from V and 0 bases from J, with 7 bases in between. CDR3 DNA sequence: TGTGCCAGCAGCTTAGAGCGAGTCTCTGGAAACACCATATATTTT. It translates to CASSLERVSGNTIYF.

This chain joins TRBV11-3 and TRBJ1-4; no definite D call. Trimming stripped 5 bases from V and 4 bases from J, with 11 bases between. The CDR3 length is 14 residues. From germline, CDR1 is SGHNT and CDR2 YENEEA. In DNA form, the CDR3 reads TGTGCCAGCAGCCCTGGAGGGATTAATGAAAAACTGTTTTTT. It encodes CASSPGGINEKLFF. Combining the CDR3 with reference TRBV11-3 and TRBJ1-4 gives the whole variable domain EAGVVQSPRYKIIEKKQPVAFWCNPISGHNTLYWYLQNLGQGPELLIRYENEEAVDDSQLPKDRFSAERLKGVDSTLKIQPAELGDSAVYLCASSPGGINEKLFFGSGTQLSVL.

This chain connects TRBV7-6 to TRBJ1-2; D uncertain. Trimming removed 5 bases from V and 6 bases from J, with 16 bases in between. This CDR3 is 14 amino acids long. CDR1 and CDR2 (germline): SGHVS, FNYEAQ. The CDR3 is CASSLLEGRDGYTF. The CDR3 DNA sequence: TGTGCCAGCAGCCTTTTAGAGGGAAGAGATGGCTACACCTTC.

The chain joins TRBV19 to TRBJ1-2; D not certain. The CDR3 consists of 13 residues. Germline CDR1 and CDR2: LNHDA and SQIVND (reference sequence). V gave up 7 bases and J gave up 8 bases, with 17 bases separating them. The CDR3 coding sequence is TGTGCCAGTACAACACCCCCGGAGAGGGGCTACACCTTC. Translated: CASTTPPERGYTF. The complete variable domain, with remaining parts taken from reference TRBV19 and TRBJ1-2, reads DGGITQSPKYLFRKEGQNVTLSCEQNLNHDAMYWYRQDPGQGLRLIYYSQIVNDFQKGDIAEGYSVSREKKESFPLTVTSAQKNPTAFYLCASTTPPERGYTFGSGTRLTVV.

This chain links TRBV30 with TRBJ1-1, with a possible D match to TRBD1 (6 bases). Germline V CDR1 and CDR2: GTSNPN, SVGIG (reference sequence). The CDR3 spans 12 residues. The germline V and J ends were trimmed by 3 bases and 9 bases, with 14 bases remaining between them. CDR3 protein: CAWRGGAPKAFF. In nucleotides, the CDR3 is TGTGCCTGGAGAGGGGGGGCGCCTAAAGCTTTCTTT.

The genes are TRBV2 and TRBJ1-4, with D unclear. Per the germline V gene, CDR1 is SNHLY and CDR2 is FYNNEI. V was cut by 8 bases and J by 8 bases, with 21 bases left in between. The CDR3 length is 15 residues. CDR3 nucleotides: TGTGCCAGCCACCTAGAACGGGCCGGTTTCGAAAAACTGTTTTTT. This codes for CASHLERAGFEKLFF.

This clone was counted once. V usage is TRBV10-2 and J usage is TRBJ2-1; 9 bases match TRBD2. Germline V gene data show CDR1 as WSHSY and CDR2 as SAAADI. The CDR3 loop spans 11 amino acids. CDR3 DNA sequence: TGCGCAAGCGCTAGCGGGAAGGGGCAGTTCTTC. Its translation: CASASGKGQFF.

DNA of the CDR3: TGTGCCAGCAGTTCCGTGCAGGGCGTTTACGAGCAGTACTTC. The encoded protein is CASSSVQGVYEQYF. This chain uses TRBV6-5 with TRBJ2-7, with D possibly TRBD1 on 5 matching bases. Trimming shortened V by 4 bases and J by 4 bases, and 14 bases separated the two germline ends. Germline CDR1 and CDR2: MNHEY and SVGAGI. The CDR3 is 14 amino acids.